Presented here are 25 T cell receptor beta chains from one specimen sequenced in a study of regulatory T cells in long-lasting Graves disease. Described time point: newly diagnosed GD, antithyroid drugs for less than 3 months. There was RNA extracted from PBMCs, and the TCR library was made from it. Relying on iRepertoire HTBI primers and Arm-PCR of CDR3 regions, the team built TCR beta libraries. TCRdb reprocessed the multiplex PCR reads with MiXCR, giving one entry per CDR3 protein. This table has about 420,000 distinct CDR3 sequences, around 15% appearing once. The data also belong to a second study, concerning T cells in Graves' hyperthyroidism and ophthalmopathy.

The source material was peripheral blood mononuclear cells (PBMCs), sampled at new diagnosis, from a patient treated with antithyroid drugs. The receptor source for this set is a woman in her late teens or twenties with Graves disease.

This clonotype was seen a handful of times. V usage is TRBV24-1 and J usage is TRBJ1-2, with TRBD1 identical over 7 bases. This CDR3 has 15 residues. Germline V gene lookup returns CDR1 KGHDR and CDR2 SFDVKD. The V gene end was trimmed by 2 bases and the J gene end by 7 bases; junction bases not matched to a gene: 9. The DNA for the CDR3 is TGTGCCACCAGTGATTCCCGACAGGGCGACGTTGGCTACACCTTC. This codes for CATSDSRQGDVGYTF.

This chain connects TRBV28 to TRBJ2-5; 9 bases are shared with TRBD2. With V trimmed by 4 bases and J by 3 bases, 3 bases remained unmatched. Germline loops: CDR1 MDHEN, CDR2 SYDVKM. This CDR3 has 14 amino acids. The CDR3 coding sequence is TGTGCCAGCAGTTCTCTAGCGGGAAAAGAGACCCAGTACTTC. The encoded protein is CASSSLAGKETQYF. Variable domain in full (rest from reference TRBV28 and TRBJ2-5): DVKVTQSSRYLVKRTGEKVFLECVQDMDHENMFWYRQDPGLGLRLIYFSYDVKMKEKGDIPEGYSVSREKKERFSLILESASTNQTSMYLCASSSLAGKETQYFGPGTRLLVL.

The V gene is TRBV29-1, the J gene TRBJ2-2; TRBD2 matches 8 bases. Looked up from germline, CDR1 is SQVTM and CDR2 is ANQGSEA. Trimming removed 0 bases from V and 6 bases from J; junction bases left unmatched: 3. The CDR3 consists of 14 residues. The CDR3 coding sequence is TGCAGCGTTGAAGATCTAGCGGGCGCCGGGGAGCTGTTTTTT. This gives the protein CSVEDLAGAGELFF.

There are a few counts of this clonotype. The final CDR3 position lacks the conserved phenylalanine or tryptophan, pointing to a likely read error. J is TRBJ2-7 and V is TRBV2, with TRBD1 as a possible D gene (6 bases). From germline, CDR1 is SNHLY and CDR2 FYNNEI. V was clipped by 10 bases and J by 1 base, with 14 bases between them. This CDR3 comprises 13 residues. CDR3 sequence reads: CATLRTDSYEQYL. CDR3 in DNA: TGTGCCACTCTCCGGACAGATTCCTACGAGCAGTACCTC.

As for this clonotype: This likely came from a read error, as a far larger clone is one base away. V is TRBV7-2 and J is TRBJ2-4, with a tentative D call TRBD2 (6 bases). This CDR3 has 13 residues. Germline values: CDR1 SGHTA, CDR2 FQGNSA. CDR3 DNA sequence: TGTGCCAGCAGCTTAGCGCCTAATGGCGGGAAGTTCTTC. This codes for CASSLAPNGGKFF.

Comment on this clonotype: A much larger clone lies one base from this, so it may be a read error. The genes are TRBV7-9 and TRBJ2-1, with a weak D call TRBD1 (6 bases). This CDR3 contains 13 residues. Trimming took off 0 bases at V and 9 bases at J, with 9 bases between the two ends. Germline values: CDR1 SEHNR, CDR2 FQNEAQ (reference sequence). The CDR3 reads CASSLAWGPEQFF. The CDR3 DNA reads as TGTGCCAGCAGCTTAGCCTGGGGGCCTGAGCAGTTCTTC.

In this sample, this clonotype turned up many times. The rearrangement uses TRBV20-1 and TRBJ1-2; possible D gene TRBD1, 5 bases. Germline CDR1 DFQATT, CDR2 SNEGSKA (reference sequence). This CDR3 contains 13 residues. The CDR3 DNA follows: TGCAAACCAACCTCCCAGGGCCACTATGGCTACACCTTC. It yields the protein CKPTSQGHYGYTF.

Note on this clonotype: Possible read error: a much larger clone is one base away. The chain uses TRBV6-1 and TRBJ2-7; tentatively, D is TRBD2 (6 bases). CDR1 and CDR2 (germline): MNHNS, SASEGT. Trimming removed 6 bases at V and 3 bases at J, with 15 bases between. This CDR3 has 14 amino acids. The CDR3 DNA is TGTGCCAGCAGCCCGGGACTGGGCCGCTACGAGCAGTACTTC. Residues: CASSPGLGRYEQYF.

The chain combines TRBV19 with TRBJ1-5, with 8 bases lining up with TRBD1. Trimming at V came to 8 bases and at J to 4 bases, leaving 4 bases not matched to a gene. The CDR3 covers 13 residues. Germline CDR1 LNHDA, CDR2 SQIVND (reference sequence). The chain's CDR3 is CASLDRANQPQHF. In DNA form, the CDR3 reads TGTGCCAGTTTGGACAGGGCAAATCAGCCCCAGCATTTT.

V gene TRBV20-1 combines with J gene TRBJ2-7; maybe TRBD1 (5 bases). Germline loops: CDR1 DFQATT, CDR2 SNEGSKA (reference sequence). The CDR3 runs to 15 residues. With 4 bases removed from V and 7 bases from J, the gap between germline ends came to 23 bases. This CDR3 is CSAKIVRAGPFEQYF. The CDR3, as DNA: TGCAGTGCTAAAATCGTCCGGGCAGGGCCGTTTGAGCAGTACTTC.

The J gene is TRBJ2-3, the V gene TRBV6-2 or TRBV6-3; 8 positions agree with TRBD2. After removal of 0 bases from V and 3 bases from J, the junction contained 8 bases not matched to a gene. CDR3 size: 17 residues. From germline, CDR1 is MNHEY and CDR2 SVGEGT. CDR3 protein: CASSYSPWSGRTDTQYF. DNA of the CDR3: TGTGCCAGCAGTTACTCCCCCTGGAGCGGGAGAACAGATACGCAGTATTTT.

In its sample, this clonotype was seen a few times. The rearrangement joins TRBV28 to TRBJ2-1; 7 nucleotides line up with TRBD2. The DNA matches TRBJ2-5 better at its end, which makes the J call doubtful. From germline, CDR1 is MDHEN and CDR2 SYDVKM. The CDR3 consists of 15 residues. CDR3 sequence: CASSFSGGVGETQYF. The CDR3, as DNA: TGTGCCAGCAGTTTCTCGGGAGGCGTAGGCGAGACCCAGTACTTC.

This clonotype was seen ten or more times. The chain employs TRBV7-2 and TRBJ2-5; D unresolved. CDR1 and CDR2 (germline): SGHTA, FQGNSA. V lost 5 bases, J lost 2 bases, and 6 bases lay in between. The CDR3 consists of 12 residues. For the CDR3, the DNA is TGTGCCAGCAGCCCCCTGCAAGAGACCCAGTACTTC. Its protein is CASSPLQETQYF.

This clonotype was recorded many times. The genes are TRBV20-1 and TRBJ2-7, with 7 positions matching TRBD1. V lost 3 bases to trimming and J lost 2 bases; unmatched junction nucleotides: 4. This CDR3 spans 13 amino acids. Germline CDR1 reads DFQATT; CDR2 reads SNEGSKA (reference sequence). The CDR3 region is CSASHGTAYEQYF. CDR3 coding DNA: TGCAGTGCTAGCCACGGGACAGCCTACGAGCAGTACTTC.

This clonotype was seen ten or more times. This chain joins TRBV7-8 and TRBJ2-7, with TRBD1 matching 8 bases. V was pared by 4 bases and J by 5 bases, with 7 bases of the junction left unmatched. Per germline, CDR1 SGHVS and CDR2 FQNEAQ. The CDR3 is 14 amino acids. For the CDR3, the DNA is TGTGCCAGCAGCTCCCGGACAGGGACCGACGAGCAGTACTTC. It encodes CASSSRTGTDEQYF.

In this sample, this clonotype turned up a few times. The V and J genes are TRBV10-2 and TRBJ2-1; 8 positions match TRBD2. This CDR3 is 15 amino acids long. With V trimmed by 3 bases and J by 5 bases, 6 bases remained unmatched. Germline CDR1 and CDR2: WSHSY and SAAADI. Written as DNA, the CDR3 is TGCGCCAGCAGTGATATCGGGAGGGCCCACAATGAGCAGTTCTTC. Its translation is CASSDIGRAHNEQFF.

This clonotype was seen repeatedly, ten times or more. The CDR3 coding sequence is TGCAGCGTTGTTGGGACTAGCGGGTACCAAGAGACCCAGTACTTC. Protein: CSVVGTSGYQETQYF. This chain links TRBV29-1 with TRBJ2-5, with TRBD2 identical over 12 bases. The CDR3 is 15 residues long. Germline V lookup: CDR1 SQVTM, CDR2 ANQGSEA. The ends lost 4 bases at V and 0 bases at J; junction bases unmatched: 3.

The chain joins TRBV3-1 to TRBJ2-1; a weak D match, TRBD2 (5 bases). Germline CDR1 reads LGHDT; CDR2 reads YNNKEL (reference sequence). The CDR3 contains 15 residues. V lost 2 bases, J lost 5 bases, and 13 bases lay in between. CDR3 sequence reads: CASSQRLAGNNEQFF. The CDR3 DNA is TGTGCCAGCAGCCAAAGGCTAGCTGGGAACAATGAGCAGTTCTTC.

About this clonotype: A much larger clone differs by one base, so this may be a read error. The chain couples TRBV9 to TRBJ2-5, with 7 bases identical to TRBD2. Germline CDR1 and CDR2: SGDLS and YYNGEE. The CDR3 covers 15 residues. After removal of 7 bases from V and 5 bases from J, the junction contained 14 bases not matched to a gene. Written as DNA, the CDR3 is TGTGCCAGCTCGCTAGCGGCCAAGGGCGATGAGACCCAGTACTTC. Amino acid sequence: CASSLAAKGDETQYF.

This clonotype showed up just a few times. V and J are TRBV12-3 or TRBV12-4 and TRBJ2-1, with TRBD2 matching over 8 bases. J lost 3 bases, V lost 3 bases, and 1 base had no gene match. The CDR3 has 14 amino acids. The CDR3 DNA follows: TGTGCCAGCAGTTTTACTAGCGGCTACAATGAGCAGTTCTTC. It is translated as CASSFTSGYNEQFF.

This clonotype was observed many times. This chain uses TRBV2 with TRBJ2-7; 9 bases fit TRBD2. The CDR3 has 15 residues. Germline assignment: CDR1 SNHLY and CDR2 FYNNEI. Trimming at V came to 2 bases and at J to 6 bases, leaving 8 bases not matched to a gene. CDR3 in DNA: TGTGCCAGCAGTGAAAGTAGGAGAGCGGGAGGCGAGCAGTACTTC. It encodes CASSESRRAGGEQYF.

The rearrangement joins TRBV30 to TRBJ2-5; 9 positions agree with TRBD1. CDR3 size: 15 residues. Trimming cost V 2 bases and J 5 bases; bases outside gene matches: 9. Germline-derived CDR1 and CDR2 are GTSNPN and SVGIG (reference sequence). This CDR3 is CAWSSYRGPRETQYF. CDR3 bases: TGTGCCTGGAGTTCCTACAGGGGGCCCAGGGAGACCCAGTACTTC.

V usage is TRBV19 and J usage is TRBJ2-7, with 11 bases aligning to TRBD1. V lost 4 bases to trimming and J lost 5 bases; unmatched junction nucleotides: 10. The germline gives CDR1 LNHDA, CDR2 SQIVND (reference sequence). CDR3 length equals 16 residues. The chain's CDR3 is CASSTPGTGGVNEQYF. The CDR3 DNA reads TGTGCCAGTAGTACCCCCGGGACAGGGGGAGTGAACGAGCAGTACTTC. The complete variable domain, with remaining parts taken from reference TRBV19 and TRBJ2-7, reads DGGITQSPKYLFRKEGQNVTLSCEQNLNHDAMYWYRQDPGQGLRLIYYSQIVNDFQKGDIAEGYSVSREKKESFPLTVTSAQKNPTAFYLCASSTPGTGGVNEQYFGPGTRLTVT.

CDR3 sequence reads: CSARDLDGDYEQYF. CDR3 sequence (DNA): TGCAGTGCTAGAGATCTCGACGGAGACTACGAGCAGTACTTC. This chain links TRBV20-1 with TRBJ2-7, with D unresolved. Per germline, CDR1 DFQATT and CDR2 SNEGSKA (reference sequence). CDR3 length equals 14 residues. Trimming stripped 0 bases from V and 3 bases from J, with 12 bases between.

There are a few counts of this clonotype. The CDR3 loop is CAISESEGETQYF. The CDR3 coding sequence is TGTGCCATCAGTGAGTCGGAAGGGGAGACCCAGTACTTC. The gene calls are TRBV10-3 and TRBJ2-5; D is ambiguous. Germline lookup yields CDR1 ENHRY and CDR2 SYGVKD. There are 13 residues in the CDR3. Trimming took 0 bases from V and 5 from J, leaving 7 bases between them.